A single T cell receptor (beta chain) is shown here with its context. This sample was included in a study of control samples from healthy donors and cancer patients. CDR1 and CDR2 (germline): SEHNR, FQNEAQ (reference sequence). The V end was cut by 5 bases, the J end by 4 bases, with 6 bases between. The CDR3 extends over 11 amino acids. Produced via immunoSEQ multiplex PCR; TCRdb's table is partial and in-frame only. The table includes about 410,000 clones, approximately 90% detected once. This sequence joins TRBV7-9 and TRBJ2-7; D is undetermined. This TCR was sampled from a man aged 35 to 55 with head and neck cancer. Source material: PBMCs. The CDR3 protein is CASSGQYEQYF. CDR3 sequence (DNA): TGTGCCAGCAGCGGCCAATACGAGCAGTACTTC. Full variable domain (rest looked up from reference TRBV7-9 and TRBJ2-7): DTGVSQNPRHKITKRGQNVTFRCDPISEHNRLYWYRQTLGQGPEFLTYFQNEAQLEKSRLLSDRFSAERPKGSFSTLEIQRTEQGDSAMYLCASSGQYEQYFGPGTRLTVT.